The table lists the clone carrying this T cell receptor (beta chain) with a count of one. This CDR3 has 18 amino acids. Germline V gene data show CDR1 as LGHDT and CDR2 as YNNKEL (reference sequence). J was trimmed by 2 bases and V by 0 bases; bases with no gene match: 6. The entry originates in a study of blood T cell repertoires in COVID-19. Turning to the study itself: Whether acute or convalescent, the COVID-19 samples came from the United States, Italy and Spain. In each case, the material was cDNA or gDNA derived from T cells, B-cell-depleted T cells, or PBMCs.

As handled by the study authors: Amplification of reference gene primers was used by the study to estimate nucleated cell counts. Sequencing used immunoSEQ multiplex PCR; TCRdb keeps in-frame clones, though not all of them. V and J calls and clone size come straight from that table; D and trimming were deduced from the DNA. This table has 55,000 to 60,000 clones, 76% appearing once. Sample: peripheral blood. This sequence originates from a man aged 50 to 60 with active or convalescent COVID-19. This chain joins TRBV3-1 (or the pseudogene TRBV3-2) and TRBJ2-1; TRBD2 matches 11 bases. The CDR3 sequence is CASSQDVLAGVTYNEQFF. Here the CDR3 DNA reads TGTGCCAGCAGCCAAGATGTACTAGCGGGAGTTACCTACAATGAGCAGTTCTTC.